A selection of T cell receptor beta chains follows, all from one sample in a study of immune characteristics of hereditary and idiopathic chronic pancreatitis. Here immunoSEQ multiplex PCR was the method, and the copy in TCRdb shows in-frame clones only, minus some. The sample consists of fewer than 10,000 clones, about 85% of them appearing once. The sequencing input was pancreas tissue with idiopathic chronic pancreatitis. These receptors all come from a human donor with chronic pancreatitis. The CDR3 runs from the conserved cysteine through the conserved F or W. The D gene is left open where the match is weak. Clone sizes are given selectively: once, few, many, or a class where the clone is expanded.

V	D	size	length	J	CDR3	DNA
TRBV18	.	.	13	TRBJ1-1	CASSPSMNTEAFF	TGTGCCAGCTCACCATCCATGAACACTGAAGCTTTCTTT
TRBV6-5	.	.	16	TRBJ2-3	CASSYSGQGGTDTQYF	TGTGCCAGCAGTTACTCCGGGCAGGGAGGCACAGATACGCAGTATTTT
TRBV7-9	.	.	14	TRBJ2-5	CASSRDLYQETQYF	TGTGCCAGCAGCCGAGACTTGTACCAAGAGACCCAGTACTTC
TRBV7-2	TRBD2	.	15	TRBJ2-7	CASSLASGGPYEQYF	TGTGCCAGCAGCTTAGCTAGCGGGGGACCCTACGAGCAGTACTTC
TRBV7-2	.	.	14	TRBJ2-2	CASSLVGGTGELFF	TGTGCCAGCAGCTTAGTCGGGGGCACCGGGGAGCTGTTTTTT
TRBV5-6	.	.	16	TRBJ2-3	CASSWPGTQSTDTQYF	TGTGCCAGCAGCTGGCCCGGGACCCAATCCACAGATACGCAGTATTTT
TRBV6-2/TRBV6-3	.	.	15	TRBJ1-2	CASSYRGHINYGYTF	TGTGCCAGCAGTTACAGGGGCCACATTAACTATGGCTACACCTTC
TRBV4-1	.	few	14	TRBJ1-6	CASSRGEDNSPLHF	TGCGCCAGCAGCCGAGGGGAGGATAATTCACCCCTCCACTTT
TRBV5-4	.	.	14	TRBJ2-5	CASRSWWDQETQYF	TGTGCCAGCAGGAGCTGGTGGGACCAAGAGACCCAGTACTTC
TRBV19	.	.	13	TRBJ1-1	CASSMGQGAEAFF	TGTGCCAGTAGTATGGGGCAGGGAGCCGAAGCTTTCTTT
TRBV13	.	.	14	TRBJ2-3	CASSLRSSTDTQYF	TGTGCCAGCAGCTTAAGGTCTAGCACAGATACGCAGTATTTT
TRBV12-3/TRBV12-4	.	once	10	TRBJ2-3	CASSFATQYF	TGTGCCAGCAGTTTTGCTACGCAGTATTTT
TRBV4-1	.	.	16	TRBJ2-2	CASSRSETANTGELFF	TGCGCCAGCAGCCGATCCGAGACCGCGAACACCGGGGAGCTGTTTTTT
TRBV6-6	.	.	14	TRBJ1-2	CASSYSKGNYGYTF	TGTGCCAGCAGTTATTCGAAGGGGAACTATGGCTACACCTTC
TRBV11-3	.	.	15	TRBJ1-1	CASSLGGYSNTEAFF	TGTGCCAGCAGCCTGGGGGGTTATAGTAACACTGAAGCTTTCTTT
TRBV7-9	.	.	14	TRBJ1-1	CASSFRVSETEAFF	TGTGCCAGCAGCTTCAGGGTCAGCGAGACTGAAGCTTTCTTT
TRBV10-2	.	.	13	TRBJ1-5	CASSDGERQPQHF	TGCGCCAGCAGTGATGGAGAAAGGCAGCCCCAGCATTTT
TRBV5-1	.	.	17	TRBJ2-1	CASSLVPIGQTYNEQFF	TGCGCCAGCAGCTTGGTCCCTATCGGACAGACTTACAATGAGCAGTTCTTC
TRBV3-1/TRBV3-2	TRBD2	.	18	TRBJ2-7	CASSQDLASGETFYEQYF	TGTGCCAGCAGCCAAGACTTGGCTAGCGGGGAGACATTCTACGAGCAGTACTTC
TRBV19	.	.	16	TRBJ1-5	CASSRWTVYSNQPQHF	TGTGCCAGTAGCCGTTGGACAGTTTATAGCAATCAGCCCCAGCATTTT
TRBV30	.	.	13	TRBJ1-1	CAWSLTPNTEAFF	TGTGCCTGGAGTCTCACACCGAACACTGAAGCTTTCTTT
TRBV27	.	.	13	TRBJ2-7	CASSLSHRNEQYF	TGTGCCAGCAGTTTATCCCACAGGAACGAGCAGTACTTC